This T cell receptor beta chain was retrieved from a study of T cell responses to AZD1222 COVID-19 vaccine. The study's findings and limits: It was only six AZD1222 recipients who were seropositive at baseline. Donors were largely white British and mainly female; clonal diversity was possibly underestimated.

Clones were sequenced by immunoSEQ multiplex PCR, and TCRdb holds only the in-frame ones, with some missing. This sample carries roughly 28,000 clones, around nine tenths of them seen once, and the ten largest clones take 1% to 1.5%. With regard to this clone: Its target is unknown.

Sequences were derived from peripheral blood, sampled on day 0 of AZD1222 vaccination. This sequence originates from an adult in good health.

The CDR3 DNA is TGTGCCAGCACGGGACACGGTCAATTAGAAGAGACCCAGTACTTC. Translation gives CASTGHGQLEETQYF. The chain uses TRBV6-5 and TRBJ2-5; D might be TRBD1 (6 bases). CDR3 length: 15 amino acids. V was pared by 7 bases and J by 3 bases, with 18 bases between. Germline V lookup: CDR1 MNHEY, CDR2 SVGAGI.